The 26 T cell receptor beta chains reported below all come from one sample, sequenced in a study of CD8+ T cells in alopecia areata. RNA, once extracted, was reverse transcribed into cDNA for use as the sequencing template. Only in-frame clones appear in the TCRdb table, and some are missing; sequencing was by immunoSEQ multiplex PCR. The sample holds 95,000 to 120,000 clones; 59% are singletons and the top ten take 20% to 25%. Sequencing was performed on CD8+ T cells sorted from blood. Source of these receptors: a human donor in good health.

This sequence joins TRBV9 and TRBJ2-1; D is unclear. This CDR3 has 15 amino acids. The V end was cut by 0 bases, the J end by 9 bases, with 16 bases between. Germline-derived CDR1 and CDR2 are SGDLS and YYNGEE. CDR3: CASSVGYQTYGEQFF. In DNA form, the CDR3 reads TGTGCCAGCAGCGTAGGGTACCAGACCTACGGTGAGCAGTTCTTC.

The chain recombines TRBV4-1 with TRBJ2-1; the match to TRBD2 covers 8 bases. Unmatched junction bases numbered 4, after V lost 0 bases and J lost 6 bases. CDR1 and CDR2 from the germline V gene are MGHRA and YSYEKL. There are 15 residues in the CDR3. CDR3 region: CASSQDRGGGNEQFF. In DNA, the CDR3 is TGCGCCAGCAGCCAAGATCGGGGGGGCGGCAATGAGCAGTTCTTC.

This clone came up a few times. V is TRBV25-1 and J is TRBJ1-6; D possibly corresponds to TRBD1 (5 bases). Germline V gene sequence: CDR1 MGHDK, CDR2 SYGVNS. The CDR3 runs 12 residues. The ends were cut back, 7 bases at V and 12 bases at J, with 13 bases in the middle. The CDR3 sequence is CASTDSQEPLHF. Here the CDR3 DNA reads TGTGCCAGCACCGACAGCCAAGAACCCCTCCACTTT.

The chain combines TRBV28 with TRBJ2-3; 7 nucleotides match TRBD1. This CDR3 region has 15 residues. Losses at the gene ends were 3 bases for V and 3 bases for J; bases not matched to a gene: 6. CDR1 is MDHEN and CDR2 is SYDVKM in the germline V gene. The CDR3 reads CASSFLDRETDTQYF. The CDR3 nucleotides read TGTGCCAGCAGTTTCTTAGACAGGGAGACAGATACGCAGTATTTT.

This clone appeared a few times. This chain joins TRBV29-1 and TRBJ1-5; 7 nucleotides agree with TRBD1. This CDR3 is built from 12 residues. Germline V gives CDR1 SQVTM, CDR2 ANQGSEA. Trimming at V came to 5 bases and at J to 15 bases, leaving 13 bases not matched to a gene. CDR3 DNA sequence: TGCAGCGTTCCAGACAGGGAAGATGGATTGCATTTT. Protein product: CSVPDREDGLHF.

The CDR3 sequence is CASSLGLAGIVRETQYF. The CDR3 bases are TGTGCCAGCAGTTTGGGGCTAGCGGGGATTGTCAGGGAGACCCAGTACTTC. The chain is built from TRBV7-2 and TRBJ2-5, with TRBD2 matching 9 bases. The CDR3 contains 17 residues. CDR1 is SGHTA, CDR2 FQGNSA, per germline. V was clipped by 6 bases and J by 5 bases; unmatched bases: 16.

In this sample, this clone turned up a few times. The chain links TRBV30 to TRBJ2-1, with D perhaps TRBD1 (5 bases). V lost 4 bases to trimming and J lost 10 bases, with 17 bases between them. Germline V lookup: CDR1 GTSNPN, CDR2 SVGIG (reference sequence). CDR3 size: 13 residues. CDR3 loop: CAWTDGAHPEQFF. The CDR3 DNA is TGTGCCTGGACGGATGGGGCCCACCCGGAGCAGTTCTTC.

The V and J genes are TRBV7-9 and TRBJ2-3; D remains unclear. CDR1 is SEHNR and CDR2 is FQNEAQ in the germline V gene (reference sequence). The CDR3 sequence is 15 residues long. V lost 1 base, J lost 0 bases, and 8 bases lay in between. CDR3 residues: CASSLGSGSTDTQYF. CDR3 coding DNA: TGTGCCAGCAGCTTAGGTAGTGGAAGCACAGATACGCAGTATTTT.

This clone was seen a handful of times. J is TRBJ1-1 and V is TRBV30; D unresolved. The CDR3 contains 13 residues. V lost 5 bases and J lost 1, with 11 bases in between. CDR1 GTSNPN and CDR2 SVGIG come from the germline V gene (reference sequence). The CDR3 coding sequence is TGTGCCTGGGCGGGCGGGCCGAACACTGAAGCTTTCTTT. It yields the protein CAWAGGPNTEAFF.

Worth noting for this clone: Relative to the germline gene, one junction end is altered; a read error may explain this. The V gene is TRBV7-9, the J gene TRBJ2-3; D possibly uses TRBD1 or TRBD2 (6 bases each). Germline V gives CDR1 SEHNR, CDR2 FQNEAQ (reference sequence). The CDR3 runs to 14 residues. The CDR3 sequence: CASSAYHARQAGHF. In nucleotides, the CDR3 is TGTGCCAGCAGCGCCTACCACGCCCGACAGGCGGGGCATTTT.

CDR3 DNA: TGTGCCAGCAGCTTGGCCACGGGGGGTGGACACAATGAGCAGTTCTTC. Translated: CASSLATGGGHNEQFF. The rearrangement uses TRBV5-6 and TRBJ2-1, with 7 bases aligning to TRBD2. The length of the CDR3 is 16 residues. With V trimmed by 0 bases and J by 5 bases, 8 bases remained unmatched. In germline, CDR1 is SGHDT, CDR2 YYEEEE.

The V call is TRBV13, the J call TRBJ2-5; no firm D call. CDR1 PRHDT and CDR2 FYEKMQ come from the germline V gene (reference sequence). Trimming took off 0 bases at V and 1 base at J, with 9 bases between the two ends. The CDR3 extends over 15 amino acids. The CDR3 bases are TGTGCCAGCAGCTTAGGGGCGACAACCCAAGAGACCCAGTACTTC. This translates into CASSLGATTQETQYF.

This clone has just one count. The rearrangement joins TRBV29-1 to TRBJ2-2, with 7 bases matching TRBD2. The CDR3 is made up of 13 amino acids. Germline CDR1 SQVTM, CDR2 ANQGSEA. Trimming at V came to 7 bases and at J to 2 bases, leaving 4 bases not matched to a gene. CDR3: CSAGTTNTGELFF. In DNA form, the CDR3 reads TGCAGCGCCGGGACTACTAACACCGGGGAGCTGTTTTTT.

In DNA, the CDR3 is TGTGCCAGCAGTCGGAGGGTGAACGGGTTAAATGAGCAGTTCTTC. Its protein product is CASSRRVNGLNEQFF. The rearrangement joins TRBV28 to TRBJ2-1; TRBD2 might be the D (6 bases). Germline V gene data show CDR1 as MDHEN and CDR2 as SYDVKM. Deletions cut 5 bases from V and 7 bases from J, with 18 bases between. This CDR3 contains 15 residues.

CDR3 sequence reads: CASSEVGGGAETQYF. Written as DNA, the CDR3 is TGTGCCAGCAGTGAAGTAGGCGGGGGGGCCGAGACCCAGTACTTC. The gene calls are TRBV6-1 and TRBJ2-5; 9 bases line up with TRBD2. The CDR3 contains 15 residues. The ends lost 1 base at V and 5 bases at J; junction bases unmatched: 5. The germline V gene has CDR1 MNHNS and CDR2 SASEGT.

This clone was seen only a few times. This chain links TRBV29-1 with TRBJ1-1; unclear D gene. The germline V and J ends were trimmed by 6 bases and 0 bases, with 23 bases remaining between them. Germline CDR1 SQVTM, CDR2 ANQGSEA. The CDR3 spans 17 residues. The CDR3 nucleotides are TGCAGCGTCGCCCTCGGGCTCGGGTCCATGATGAACACTGAAGCTTTCTTT. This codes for CSVALGLGSMMNTEAFF.

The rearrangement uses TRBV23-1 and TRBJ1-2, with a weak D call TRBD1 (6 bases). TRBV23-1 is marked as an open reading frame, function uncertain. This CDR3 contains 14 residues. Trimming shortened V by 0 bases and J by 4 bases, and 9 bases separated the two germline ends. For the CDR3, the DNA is TGCGCCAGCAGTCAATCAGTCAGGGGCTATGGCTACACCTTC. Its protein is CASSQSVRGYGYTF.

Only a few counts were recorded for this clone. The CDR3 DNA sequence: TGTGCCAGCGGGACCGGGCCCTCTTTCTACGAGCAGTACTTC. Protein product: CASGTGPSFYEQYF. J is TRBJ2-7 and V is TRBV2; D tentatively reads TRBD1 or TRBD2 (5 bases each). The germline CDR1 and CDR2 sequences are SNHLY and FYNNEI. This CDR3 comprises 14 residues. V lost 8 bases and J 3 bases, leaving 17 bases between the germline ends.

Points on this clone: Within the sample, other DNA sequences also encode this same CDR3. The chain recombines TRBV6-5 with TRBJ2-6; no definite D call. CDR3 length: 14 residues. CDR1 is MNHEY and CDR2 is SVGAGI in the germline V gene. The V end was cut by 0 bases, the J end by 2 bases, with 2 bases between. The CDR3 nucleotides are TGTGCCAGCAGTTACTCAACTGGGGCCAACGTCCTGACTTTC. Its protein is CASSYSTGANVLTF.

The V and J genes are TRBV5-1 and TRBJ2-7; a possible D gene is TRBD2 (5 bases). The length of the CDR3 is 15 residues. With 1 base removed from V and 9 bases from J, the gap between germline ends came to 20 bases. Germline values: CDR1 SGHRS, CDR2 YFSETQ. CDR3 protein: CASSLSSPGTWGQYF. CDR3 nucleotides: TGCGCCAGCAGCTTGTCTTCGCCGGGAACCTGGGGGCAGTACTTC.

CDR3 sequence (DNA): TGTGCCAGTAACCCCAGGCGGGGTCAAGAGACCCAGTACTTC. It is translated as CASNPRRGQETQYF. The rearrangement links TRBV28 to TRBJ2-5; possible D gene TRBD2, 6 bases. Trimming stripped 9 bases from V and 2 bases from J, with 16 bases between. Germline V lookup: CDR1 MDHEN, CDR2 SYDVKM. The CDR3 extends over 14 amino acids.

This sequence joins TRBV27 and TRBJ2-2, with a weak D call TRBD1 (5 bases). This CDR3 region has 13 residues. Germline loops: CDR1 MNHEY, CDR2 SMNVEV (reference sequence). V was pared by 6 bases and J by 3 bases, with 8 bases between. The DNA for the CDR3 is TGTGCCAGCAGCACAGGCTACACCGGGGAGCTGTTTTTT. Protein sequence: CASSTGYTGELFF.

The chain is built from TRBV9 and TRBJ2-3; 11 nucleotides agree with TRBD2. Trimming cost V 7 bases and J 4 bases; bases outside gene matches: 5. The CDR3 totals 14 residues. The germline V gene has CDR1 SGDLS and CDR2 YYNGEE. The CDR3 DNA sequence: TGTGCCAGCTGTAGCGGGGGGGCCGCAGATACGCAGTATTTT. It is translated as CASCSGGAADTQYF.

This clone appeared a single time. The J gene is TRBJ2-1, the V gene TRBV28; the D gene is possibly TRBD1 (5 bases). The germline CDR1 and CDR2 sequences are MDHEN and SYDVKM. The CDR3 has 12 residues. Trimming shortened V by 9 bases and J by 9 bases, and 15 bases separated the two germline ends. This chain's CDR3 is CASQQGLAEQFF. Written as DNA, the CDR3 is TGTGCCAGTCAGCAGGGATTGGCTGAGCAGTTCTTC.

The CDR3 sequence: CASSLSSGQNYGYTF. The CDR3 DNA follows: TGTGCCAGCAGCTTATCTTCAGGGCAAAACTATGGCTACACCTTC. The rearrangement uses TRBV7-9 and TRBJ1-2; TRBD1 might be the D (5 bases). Trimming took 2 bases from V and 2 from J, leaving 12 bases between them. The CDR3 is 15 residues long. Germline lookup yields CDR1 SEHNR and CDR2 FQNEAQ (reference sequence).

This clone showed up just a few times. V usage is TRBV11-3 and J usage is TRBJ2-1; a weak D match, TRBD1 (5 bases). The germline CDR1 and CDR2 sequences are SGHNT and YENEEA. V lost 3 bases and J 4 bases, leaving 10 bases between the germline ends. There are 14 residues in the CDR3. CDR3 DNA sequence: TGTGCCAGCAGCTTCACAGGCGAATACAATGAGCAGTTCTTC. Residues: CASSFTGEYNEQFF.